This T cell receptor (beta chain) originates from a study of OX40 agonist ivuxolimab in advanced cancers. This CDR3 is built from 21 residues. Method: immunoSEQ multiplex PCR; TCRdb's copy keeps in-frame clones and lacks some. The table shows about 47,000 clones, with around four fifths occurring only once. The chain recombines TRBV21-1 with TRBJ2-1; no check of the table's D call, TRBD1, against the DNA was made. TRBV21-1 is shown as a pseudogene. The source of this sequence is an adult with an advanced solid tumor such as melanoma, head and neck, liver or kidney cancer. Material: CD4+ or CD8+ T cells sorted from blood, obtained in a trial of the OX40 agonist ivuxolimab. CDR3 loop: CASGPEGQGPPGRETNNEQFF. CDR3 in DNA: TGTGCCAGCGGCCCAGAGGGACAGGGGCCCCCAGGGCGGGAGACCAACAATGAGCAGTTCTTC.